The sequence of this T cell receptor (beta chain) was determined in a study of T-cell memory formation after mild COVID-19. The overall study: For the most part, TCR clusters were specific to one donor.

General study findings and limits: Clones that contracted from day 15 to 85 were balanced CD4/CD8, while later expanders leaned CD4+. Detection of some responders pre-infection suggested pre-existing cross-reactive memory T cells participated.

Concerning this clonotype itself: Its antigen is as yet unknown.

CDR1 is SNHLY, CDR2 FYNNEI, per germline. The CDR3 extends over 14 amino acids. V shed 3 bases and J shed 8 bases, with 16 bases lying between them. Constant-segment primers served in 5'RACE that generated TCR alpha and TCR beta cDNA libraries bearing sample barcodes and UMIs. TCRdb processed the 5' RACE reads anew with MiXCR; each CDR3 protein has one entry. The table has 470,000 or so distinct CDR3 sequences, 20% seen once. The sequencing sample was made of PBMCs or a T cell subset sorted from them (not recorded which). V is TRBV2 and J is TRBJ1-2; unclear D gene. The clonotype originates from an adult woman who had mild COVID-19 (a few samples of this study predate the infection). Cell type and time point are not known. CDR3 sequence (DNA): TGTGCCAGCAGTGACACACCACGGCTTGCGGGCTACACCTTC. It is translated as CASSDTPRLAGYTF.